Following are 31 T cell receptor beta chains from one sample sequenced in a study of T-cell memory formation after mild COVID-19. From the 5' RACE reads, TCRdb called clonotypes with MiXCR, one entry per CDR3 protein. The sample contains hundreds of thousands of distinct CDR3 sequences, around a sixth of which appear only once. The sample taken for sequencing was PBMCs or a T cell subset sorted from them (not recorded which). The receptors stem from a man between 18 and 35 years old who had mild COVID-19 (a few samples of this study predate the infection). Cell type and time point are not known.

The chain has TRBV7-6 and TRBJ2-1; 9 bases fit TRBD2. This CDR3 comprises 14 residues. V shed 3 bases, J shed 6 bases, and the junction held 3 bases outside the gene matches. Germline V lookup: CDR1 SGHVS, CDR2 FNYEAQ. The CDR3 is CASSLLAGSNEQFF. The CDR3, as DNA: TGTGCCAGCAGCTTGCTAGCGGGGAGCAATGAGCAGTTCTTC.

The chain has TRBV7-2 and TRBJ2-1, with a possible D match to TRBD1 (6 bases). The CDR3 is 14 residues long. The germline V gene encodes CDR1 SGHTA and CDR2 FQGNSA. V lost 5 bases and J lost 7, with 15 bases in between. CDR3 in amino acids: CASSKTGSANEQFF. CDR3 sequence (DNA): TGTGCCAGCAGCAAAACAGGGAGCGCGAATGAGCAGTTCTTC.

This chain uses TRBV28 with TRBJ2-3, with a tentative D call TRBD2 (5 bases). Trimming shortened V by 4 bases and J by 6 bases, and 8 bases separated the two germline ends. CDR1 is MDHEN, CDR2 SYDVKM, per germline. The CDR3 consists of 12 residues. CDR3 in amino acids: CASSWSGDTQYF. Here the CDR3 DNA reads TGTGCCAGCAGTTGGTCGGGGGATACGCAGTATTTT.

This clonotype occurred a few times. The chain has TRBV7-3 and TRBJ1-1, with TRBD1 identical over 8 bases. CDR3 length: 15 amino acids. CDR1 and CDR2 (germline): SGHTA, FQGTGA. After removal of 4 bases from V and 3 bases from J, the junction contained 7 bases not matched to a gene. The CDR3 nucleotides read TGTGCCAGCAGCTCCTCAGGGGGCATGTACACTGAAGCTTTCTTT. Protein product: CASSSSGGMYTEAFF.

The chain combines TRBV2 with TRBJ2-1, with D possibly TRBD2 on 6 matching bases. V lost 5 bases, J lost 8 bases, and 16 bases lay in between. Germline V CDR1 and CDR2: SNHLY, FYNNEI. The CDR3 is 14 residues long. CDR3 region: CASSKIRGIDEQFF. The CDR3 DNA reads as TGTGCCAGCAGTAAGATACGGGGGATCGATGAGCAGTTCTTC. The whole variable domain, filled in from reference TRBV2 and TRBJ2-1, reads EPEVTQTPSHQVTQMGQEVILRCVPISNHLYFYWYRQILGQKVEFLVSFYNNEISEKSEIFDDQFSVERPDGSNFTLKIRSTKLEDSAMYFCASSKIRGIDEQFFGPGTRLTVL.

The chain carries TRBV6-2 or TRBV6-3 and TRBJ2-1; 12 nucleotides match TRBD2. Per germline, CDR1 MNHEY and CDR2 SVGEGT. This CDR3 comprises 14 residues. J was trimmed by 8 bases and V by 6 bases; bases with no gene match: 5. For the CDR3, the DNA is TGTGCCAGCAGCACTAGCGGGGGGAGCCATGAGCAGTTCTTC. It encodes CASSTSGGSHEQFF.

This clonotype was found a few times. This chain uses TRBV9 with TRBJ1-6, with D uncertain. Trimming shortened V by 4 bases and J by 6 bases, and 17 bases separated the two germline ends. Germline CDR1 reads SGDLS; CDR2 reads YYNGEE. The CDR3 runs to 16 residues. The DNA of the CDR3 is TGTGCCAGCAGCCCACTACCGGGCTCGGCTAATTCACCCCTCCACTTT. It translates to CASSPLPGSANSPLHF.

CDR3 in DNA: TGTGCCAGGGACGGGAGCTCTGGGGCCAACGTCCTGACTTTC. Amino acid sequence: CARDGSSGANVLTF. V and J are TRBV7-9 and TRBJ2-6; tentative D call: TRBD2 (6 bases). The CDR3 is made up of 14 amino acids. Germline values: CDR1 SEHNR, CDR2 FQNEAQ (reference sequence). The ends were cut back, 9 bases at V and 0 bases at J, with 9 bases in the middle. Based on the CDR3 plus reference TRBV7-9 and TRBJ2-6, the full variable domain is DTGVSQNPRHKITKRGQNVTFRCDPISEHNRLYWYRQTLGQGPEFLTYFQNEAQLEKSRLLSDRFSAERPKGSFSTLEIQRTEQGDSAMYLCARDGSSGANVLTFGAGSRLTVL.

The table lists this clonotype with a few counts. The J gene is TRBJ2-7, the V gene TRBV4-2, with 9 bases identical to TRBD1. The CDR3 covers 14 residues. CDR1 is LGHNA, CDR2 YNFKEQ, per germline. J gave up 2 bases and V 6 bases, and 5 bases lay outside the gene matches. CDR3 DNA sequence: TGTGCCAGCAGTATCGGGACAGGGACCTACGAGCAGTACTTC. Translating it yields CASSIGTGTYEQYF.

This clonotype was detected only a few times. V gene TRBV7-9 combines with J gene TRBJ2-3, with D possibly called TRBD1 or TRBD2 (6 bases each). This CDR3 comprises 16 residues. Germline V gene sequence: CDR1 SEHNR, CDR2 FQNEAQ (reference sequence). Trimming shortened V by 0 bases and J by 2 bases, and 12 bases separated the two germline ends. The CDR3 sequence is CASSLAVRGLTDTQYF. In DNA, the CDR3 is TGTGCCAGCAGCTTAGCGGTCCGGGGGCTCACAGATACGCAGTATTTT.

The V and J genes are TRBV7-9 and TRBJ2-7; the D gene is possibly TRBD1 (6 bases). V lost 4 bases to trimming and J lost 6 bases, with 10 bases between them. The CDR3 loop spans 12 amino acids. Germline V CDR1 and CDR2: SEHNR, FQNEAQ (reference sequence). In DNA, the CDR3 is TGTGCCAGCAGCTCACAGGGCTTCGAGCAGTACTTC. Protein sequence: CASSSQGFEQYF.

This clonotype was seen only a few times. The V and J genes are TRBV7-2 and TRBJ1-4; tentative D call: TRBD1 (6 bases). V lost 3 bases and J lost 3, with 8 bases in between. Germline V lookup: CDR1 SGHTA, CDR2 FQGNSA. CDR3 size: 14 residues. The CDR3, as DNA: TGTGCCAGCAGCTTGGGGGCGTCTAATGAAAAACTGTTTTTT. Protein sequence: CASSLGASNEKLFF.

This chain links TRBV5-5 with TRBJ2-7; TRBD2 is a possible D gene (5 bases). The CDR3 sequence is 15 residues long. Trimming removed 2 bases from V and 0 bases from J, with 12 bases in between. In germline, CDR1 is SGHKS, CDR2 YYEKEE (reference sequence). The CDR3 spells CASSFKRTVSYEQYF. The CDR3 DNA follows: TGTGCCAGCAGCTTCAAAAGGACTGTCTCCTACGAGCAGTACTTC.

This clonotype came up a few times. The V and J genes are TRBV5-1 and TRBJ2-7; 8 nucleotides match TRBD1. The germline V gene encodes CDR1 SGHRS and CDR2 YFSETQ. The CDR3 has 12 amino acids. Trimming removed 6 bases from V and 3 bases from J; junction bases left unmatched: 2. For the CDR3, the DNA is TGCGCCAGCAAACAGGGGGACTACGAGCAGTACTTC. Protein sequence: CASKQGDYEQYF.

The table lists this clonotype with a few counts. This chain connects TRBV5-5 to TRBJ2-5, with TRBD2 matching 10 bases. The ends lost 0 bases at V and 4 bases at J; junction bases unmatched: 6. The CDR3 totals 16 residues. Germline V gene sequence: CDR1 SGHKS, CDR2 YYEKEE (reference sequence). DNA of the CDR3: TGTGCCAGCAGCTTGGCCAGCGGGGGGGCCGTAGAGACCCAGTACTTC. Its translation: CASSLASGGAVETQYF.

The rearrangement links TRBV10-3 to TRBJ1-1; the match to TRBD1 covers 7 bases. Trimming removed 8 bases from V and 2 bases from J; junction bases left unmatched: 5. The CDR3 is 13 amino acids. Per the germline V gene, CDR1 is ENHRY and CDR2 is SYGVKD. CDR3 bases: TGTGCCATCTCGAGGACAGGCAACACTGAAGCTTTCTTT. Its protein is CAISRTGNTEAFF.

This clonotype was observed a few times. The CDR3 region is CASSSGTANEAQYF. The DNA for the CDR3 is TGTGCCAGCAGTTCCGGGACAGCCAATGAGGCCCAGTACTTC. V is TRBV5-8 and J is TRBJ2-5; 7 bases fit TRBD1. CDR1 is SGHTS and CDR2 is YDEGEE in the germline V gene. This CDR3 is built from 14 residues. With 5 bases clipped from V and 9 bases from J, the junction kept 13 bases outside the gene matches.

The chain employs TRBV9 and TRBJ1-1, with D perhaps TRBD1 (6 bases). The CDR3 spans 14 residues. V lost 4 bases to trimming and J lost 7 bases, with 17 bases between them. Per the germline V gene, CDR1 is SGDLS and CDR2 is YYNGEE. The CDR3, as DNA: TGTGCCAGCAGCTCCGAAAACAGGGAAGGTGAAGCTTTCTTT. Encoded protein: CASSSENREGEAFF.

The chain carries TRBV6-6 and TRBJ2-3; no clear D. The germline V gene has CDR1 MNHNY and CDR2 SVGAGI (reference sequence). The length of the CDR3 is 15 residues. Trimming cost V 2 bases and J 0 bases, with 9 bases left between them. The CDR3, as DNA: TGTGCCAGCAGTTACCAGCTGGGGAGCACAGATACGCAGTATTTT. Residues: CASSYQLGSTDTQYF.

This sequence joins TRBV5-1 and TRBJ1-1, with TRBD1 matching over 8 bases. The CDR3 is 14 amino acids. V lost 4 bases, J lost 7 bases, and 9 bases stayed unmatched. CDR1 and CDR2 (germline): SGHRS, YFSETQ. The CDR3 sequence is CASSEDRGLNEAFF. In DNA form, the CDR3 reads TGCGCCAGCAGCGAAGACAGGGGACTTAATGAAGCTTTCTTT.

This clonotype was found many times. The chain joins TRBV6-7 to TRBJ2-1, with D perhaps matching TRBD1 (5 bases). TRBV6-7 is noted as an ORF with a role that remains uncertain. The V end lost 3 bases, the J end lost 10 bases, and 10 bases lay between the germline ends. The CDR3 is made up of 12 amino acids. CDR3 residues: CASSYTAGEQFF. CDR3 in DNA: TGTGCCAGCAGTTATACCGCAGGGGAGCAGTTCTTC.

The gene calls are TRBV5-1 and TRBJ2-6, with 9 bases aligning to TRBD1. The V gene end was trimmed by 4 bases and the J gene end by 0 bases; junction bases not matched to a gene: 8. The CDR3 has 18 residues. Germline CDR1 is SGHRS and CDR2 is YFSETQ. The CDR3 sequence is CASSRLGTGSSGANVLTF. In DNA, the CDR3 is TGCGCCAGCAGCCGGCTGGGGACAGGGTCCTCTGGGGCCAACGTCCTGACTTTC.

This clonotype was picked up a small number of times. The V call is TRBV5-4, the J call TRBJ2-2; no reliable D call. The CDR3 totals 13 residues. Per the germline V gene, CDR1 is SGHNT and CDR2 is YYREEE (reference sequence). Trimming pared 0 bases from V and 4 bases from J, leaving 4 bases between. CDR3 nucleotide sequence: TGTGCCAGCAGCTTGGATATCACCGGGGAGCTGTTTTTT. Translation gives CASSLDITGELFF. Full variable domain (missing parts from reference TRBV5-4 and TRBJ2-2): ETGVTQSPTHLIKTRGQQVTLRCSSQSGHNTVSWYQQALGQGPQFIFQYYREEENGRGNFPPRFSGLQFPNYSSELNVNALELDDSALYLCASSLDITGELFFGEGSRLTVL.

The chain is built from TRBV20-1 and TRBJ1-2; D is uncertain. V lost 6 bases and J 0 bases, leaving 8 bases between the germline ends. Germline CDR1 and CDR2: DFQATT and SNEGSKA (reference sequence). This CDR3 region has 12 residues. CDR3 DNA: TGCAGTGCGAGTTTAGCTAACTATGGCTACACCTTC. Encoded protein: CSASLANYGYTF.

The chain has TRBV7-2 and TRBJ1-5; the D gene is possibly TRBD1 (5 bases). Germline V gene data show CDR1 as SGHTA and CDR2 as FQGNSA. CDR3 size: 13 residues. V dropped 1 base and J dropped 8 bases, with 9 bases sitting between them. DNA for the CDR3: TGTGCCAGCAGCTTAGTGGTGGGGGAGCCCCAGCATTTT. This gives the protein CASSLVVGEPQHF.

The genes are TRBV12-3 or TRBV12-4 and TRBJ2-1, with 7 nucleotides matching TRBD1. This CDR3 comprises 16 residues. Trimming at V came to 4 bases and at J to 8 bases, leaving 14 bases not matched to a gene. CDR3 loop: CASSSPDRVPWYEQFF. In DNA, the CDR3 is TGTGCCAGCAGTTCCCCCGACAGGGTTCCATGGTATGAGCAGTTCTTC.

This clonotype turned up a few times. V gene TRBV3-1 combines with J gene TRBJ1-1; a weak D match, TRBD1 (5 bases). The CDR3 length is 15 residues. Germline V gives CDR1 LGHDT, CDR2 YNNKEL (reference sequence). V was clipped by 3 bases and J by 4 bases, with 15 bases between them. This CDR3 reads CASSHEGRPGTEAFF. Written as DNA, the CDR3 is TGTGCCAGCAGCCATGAGGGACGGCCGGGCACTGAAGCTTTCTTT.

The J gene is TRBJ1-5, the V gene TRBV6-5, with a weak D call TRBD1 (5 bases). The CDR3 contains 15 residues. CDR1 and CDR2 (germline): MNHEY, SVGAGI. Trimming left V 5 bases short and J 6 bases short, with 17 bases between. CDR3 sequence: CASSPRGFGTQPQHF. DNA for the CDR3: TGTGCCAGCAGTCCAAGGGGATTTGGTACTCAGCCCCAGCATTTT.

There are a few counts of this clonotype. The chain couples TRBV9 to TRBJ1-1, with 8 bases aligning to TRBD1. CDR3 length equals 15 residues. Germline-derived CDR1 and CDR2 are SGDLS and YYNGEE. With V trimmed by 0 bases and J by 6 bases, 7 bases remained unmatched. CDR3 in amino acids: CASSVGTGRKSEAFF. In DNA form, the CDR3 reads TGTGCCAGCAGCGTAGGGACAGGGCGAAAATCTGAAGCTTTCTTT.

A few counts support this clonotype. The DNA of the CDR3 is TGCAGCGGCAGCGGGGGGCCTTGGGTTGAGCAGTTCTTC. Translation: CSGSGGPWVEQFF. J is TRBJ2-1 and V is TRBV29-1; 9 bases are a match to TRBD2. With V trimmed by 7 bases and J by 9 bases, 10 bases remained unmatched. The V gene's germline CDR1 is SQVTM and CDR2 ANQGSEA. This CDR3 is 13 amino acids long.

V gene TRBV5-4 combines with J gene TRBJ2-5; D gene uncertain. This CDR3 is 14 amino acids long. Germline lookup yields CDR1 SGHNT and CDR2 YYREEE (reference sequence). V dropped 1 base and J dropped 1 base, with 8 bases sitting between them. The CDR3 nucleotides are TGTGCCAGCAGCTTGTGGGGTTCCCAAGAGACCCAGTACTTC. This gives the protein CASSLWGSQETQYF.